Below, 30 T cell receptor beta chains from the same sample are listed, as sequenced in a study of blood T cells in healthy people across ages. PCR was performed a second time for roughly 7 to 11 cycles using a sample-barcoded 5' primer and a J-beta primer mix. TCRdb itself ran the 5' RACE reads through MiXCR, one entry per CDR3 protein. The sample holds around 1,500,000 distinct CDR3 sequences, around 42% seen once. The sample taken for sequencing was blood. These receptor sequences come from a woman aged 18-29 years in good health.

The rearrangement uses TRBV20-1 and TRBJ2-3; 10 nucleotides line up with TRBD2. This CDR3 is built from 14 residues. Germline CDR1 reads DFQATT; CDR2 reads SNEGSKA (reference sequence). The J segment lost 2 bases and the V segment lost 5 bases, leaving 4 bases of the junction unmatched. CDR3 sequence (DNA): TGCAGTGCTGGAGGACTAGCGGTCACAGATACGCAGTATTTT. Translation gives CSAGGLAVTDTQYF.

The chain is built from TRBV7-6 and TRBJ2-3; 9 nucleotides align to TRBD2. The trim removed 1 base at V and 5 bases at J, leaving 10 bases unmatched. CDR1 SGHVS and CDR2 FNYEAQ come from the germline V gene. This CDR3 contains 17 residues. The CDR3 is CASSLDHSGSGQDTQYF. The CDR3 DNA reads TGTGCCAGCAGCTTAGATCATAGCGGGAGCGGGCAAGATACGCAGTATTTT. Variable domain in full (rest from reference TRBV7-6 and TRBJ2-3): GAGVSQSPRYKVTKRGQDVALRCDPISGHVSLYWYRQALGQGPEFLTYFNYEAQQDKSGLPNDRFSAERPEGSISTLTIQRTEQRDSAMYRCASSLDHSGSGQDTQYFGPGTRLTVL.

This clonotype showed up just a few times. The chain is built from TRBV11-2 and TRBJ2-3; D gene uncertain. The CDR3 totals 16 residues. The germline V and J ends were trimmed by 1 base and 1 base, with 12 bases remaining between them. The germline CDR1 and CDR2 sequences are SGHAT and FQNNGV. CDR3: CASSLGSPPRTDTQYF. CDR3 in DNA: TGTGCCAGCAGCTTAGGCTCTCCACCTCGCACAGATACGCAGTATTTT.

A few counts support this clonotype. This rearrangement joins TRBV7-8 to TRBJ1-5, with D unclear. With 4 bases removed from V and 3 bases from J, the gap between germline ends came to 22 bases. CDR3 length equals 18 residues. The germline gives CDR1 SGHVS, CDR2 FQNEAQ. The CDR3 sequence is CASSSNRDTNFINQPQHF. CDR3 bases: TGTGCCAGCAGCTCAAACCGGGATACAAATTTTATCAATCAGCCCCAGCATTTT.

CDR3 amino acids: CASSLGDREKNEQYF. CDR3 coding DNA: TGCGCCAGCAGCTTGGGGGACAGGGAAAAGAATGAGCAGTACTTC. This chain joins TRBV5-1 and TRBJ2-5; 9 nucleotides match TRBD1. This CDR3 has 15 amino acids. Germline V gives CDR1 SGHRS, CDR2 YFSETQ. The J segment lost 11 bases and the V segment lost 0 bases, leaving 11 bases of the junction unmatched.

The chain uses TRBV6-1 and TRBJ2-7; 10 nucleotides line up with TRBD2. Germline V CDR1 and CDR2: MNHNS, SASEGT. The V gene end was trimmed by 4 bases and the J gene end by 4 bases; junction bases not matched to a gene: 10. The CDR3 length is 16 residues. CDR3 protein: CASSADLAGVPYEQYF. The DNA of the CDR3 is TGTGCCAGCAGTGCCGACCTAGCGGGAGTCCCTTACGAGCAGTACTTC.

This clonotype was found once. This chain joins TRBV21-1 and TRBJ2-5; the table's D call of TRBD2 was not tested on the DNA. TRBJ2-7 matches the DNA end more closely, so the J call is doubtful. TRBV21-1 is assigned pseudogene status. The CDR3 is made up of 12 amino acids. In nucleotides, the CDR3 is TGTGCCACCAGGGGAAGCCCTTACGAGCAGTACTTC. Translation: CATRGSPYEQYF.

The gene calls are TRBV6-5 and TRBJ2-7, with TRBD2 matching over 10 bases. Germline V gene lookup returns CDR1 MNHEY and CDR2 SVGAGI. This CDR3 comprises 16 residues. V shed 5 bases, J shed 3 bases, and the junction held 10 bases outside the gene matches. The DNA of the CDR3 is TGTGCCAGCAGTCCCTCCGGGACTAGCGTTAACTACGAGCAGTACTTC. This sequence encodes CASSPSGTSVNYEQYF.

This sequence joins TRBV20-1 and TRBJ2-3; the match to TRBD1 covers 9 bases. Germline CDR1 DFQATT, CDR2 SNEGSKA (reference sequence). J lost 4 bases, V lost 5 bases, and 7 bases had no gene match. The CDR3 spans 14 residues. The CDR3 bases are TGCAGTGCTGTCGGGACAGGGTCATCAGATACGCAGTATTTT. Residues: CSAVGTGSSDTQYF.

The rearrangement joins TRBV5-6 to TRBJ2-3; 8 nucleotides line up with TRBD2. CDR3 length equals 15 residues. V dropped 2 bases and J dropped 5; count of bases not matched to a gene: 7. Germline CDR1 SGHDT, CDR2 YYEEEE. The chain's CDR3 is CASSFTSGSEDTQYF. The CDR3 coding sequence is TGTGCCAGCAGCTTCACTAGCGGAAGTGAAGATACGCAGTATTTT.

J is TRBJ1-6 and V is TRBV10-3; D is possibly TRBD1 (6 bases). This CDR3 is built from 15 residues. Germline lookup yields CDR1 ENHRY and CDR2 SYGVKD. V lost 3 bases and J 7 bases, leaving 13 bases between the germline ends. The CDR3 sequence is CAISDEQGENSPLHF. As DNA, the CDR3 is TGTGCCATCAGTGATGAACAGGGAGAAAATTCACCCCTCCACTTT.

The chain links TRBV28 to TRBJ2-3; tentative D call: TRBD1 (5 bases). V gave up 11 bases and J gave up 4 bases, with 19 bases separating them. Germline V gene lookup returns CDR1 MDHEN and CDR2 SYDVKM. This CDR3 has 14 residues. CDR3 region: CAGQSGLSPDTQYF. The CDR3 DNA reads as TGTGCCGGACAAAGTGGGCTCTCCCCAGATACGCAGTATTTT.

This clonotype was found a few times. V gene TRBV5-1 combines with J gene TRBJ2-1; 7 nucleotides agree with TRBD2. The CDR3 extends over 17 amino acids. CDR1 and CDR2 (germline): SGHRS, YFSETQ. With 3 bases clipped from V and 1 base from J, the junction kept 10 bases outside the gene matches. CDR3 in amino acids: CASSSGTTAGSYNEQFF. For the CDR3, the DNA is TGCGCCAGCAGCTCGGGGACTACCGCCGGGTCCTACAATGAGCAGTTCTTC.

This chain uses TRBV6-2 or TRBV6-3 with TRBJ2-5, with 11 bases that match TRBD2. With 6 bases clipped from V and 5 bases from J, the junction kept 23 bases outside the gene matches. CDR1 and CDR2 from the germline V gene are MNHEY and SVGEGT. This CDR3 comprises 20 residues. In DNA form, the CDR3 reads TGTGCCAGCAGCAGTGAGGGTTACCGACTAGCGGGGACGCCTGGGGAGACCCAGTACTTC. Its protein is CASSSEGYRLAGTPGETQYF.

This chain joins TRBV9 and TRBJ1-4, with 11 bases matching TRBD1. CDR1 and CDR2 from the germline V gene are SGDLS and YYNGEE. J was trimmed by 6 bases and V by 4 bases; bases with no gene match: 14. This CDR3 has 18 amino acids. The CDR3 DNA is TGTGCCAGCAGCCCCCCATGGAGGACAGGGGGCTTTGATGAAAAACTGTTTTTT. Amino acids: CASSPPWRTGGFDEKLFF.

The chain has TRBV11-2 and TRBJ1-1, with a weak D call TRBD1 (6 bases). Germline CDR1 and CDR2: SGHAT and FQNNGV. This CDR3 has 15 residues. Trimming removed 3 bases at V and 4 bases at J, with 15 bases between. The CDR3, as DNA: TGTGCCAGCAGCTTTAGGGGGGGGTTGCCCACTGAAGCTTTCTTT. The encoded protein is CASSFRGGLPTEAFF.

This clonotype appeared a few times. This chain connects TRBV20-1 to TRBJ1-1; a weak D match, TRBD1 (6 bases). Per the germline V gene, CDR1 is DFQATT and CDR2 is SNEGSKA (reference sequence). V dropped 5 bases and J dropped 11 bases, with 18 bases sitting between them. This CDR3 has 12 amino acids. CDR3 residues: CSASRQDPGAFF. For the CDR3, the DNA is TGCAGTGCTTCCCGACAGGACCCGGGGGCTTTCTTT.

The V call is TRBV2, the J call TRBJ1-6, with 11 nucleotides matching TRBD1. With V trimmed by 7 bases and J by 7 bases, 6 bases remained unmatched. CDR1 is SNHLY and CDR2 is FYNNEI in the germline V gene. This CDR3 region has 15 residues. The CDR3 nucleotides are TGTGCCAGCACCGGACAGGGGGCGGAAAATTCACCCCTCCACTTT. It encodes CASTGQGAENSPLHF.

The rearrangement joins TRBV7-8 to TRBJ1-2; D is perhaps TRBD1 (5 bases). CDR1 is SGHVS and CDR2 is FQNEAQ in the germline V gene. There are 15 residues in the CDR3. The V end was cut by 4 bases, the J end by 7 bases, with 19 bases between. CDR3 region: CASSSSGAGRGGYTF. DNA for the CDR3: TGTGCCAGCAGCTCCTCCGGGGCAGGGCGGGGTGGCTACACCTTC.

The rearrangement joins TRBV15 to TRBJ2-3; 11 bases match TRBD2. Germline assignment: CDR1 LNHNV and CDR2 YYDKDF (reference sequence). V gave up 6 bases and J gave up 8 bases; unmatched junction bases: 10. The CDR3 sequence is 15 residues long. The CDR3 sequence: CATSPSGRRRGTQYF. Here the CDR3 DNA reads TGTGCCACCAGTCCTAGCGGGAGGAGAAGGGGTACGCAGTATTTT.

The chain employs TRBV10-3 and TRBJ2-5, with D hard to call. Germline-derived CDR1 and CDR2 are ENHRY and SYGVKD. V lost 4 bases, J lost 11 bases, and 11 bases lay in between. The length of the CDR3 is 11 residues. DNA for the CDR3: TGTGCCATCAGTGGGGGTGGTCGGCAGTACTTC. Protein: CAISGGGRQYF.

The genes are TRBV30 and TRBJ1-2; D is uncertain. The V gene lost 3 bases and the J gene lost 1 base, with 12 bases spanning the gap. The CDR3 is 14 residues long. Germline lookup yields CDR1 GTSNPN and CDR2 SVGIG (reference sequence). CDR3 bases: TGTGCCTGGAGCAGCGGAAAATTTAACTATGGCTACACCTTC. It translates to CAWSSGKFNYGYTF.

The gene calls are TRBV20-1 and TRBJ2-1, with a weak D call TRBD2 (8 bases). This CDR3 is built from 16 residues. Trimming took 5 bases from V and 1 from J, leaving 18 bases between them. The germline CDR1 and CDR2 sequences are DFQATT and SNEGSKA (reference sequence). This CDR3 is CSAGKGGGRSYNEQFF. The CDR3 DNA follows: TGCAGTGCTGGAAAAGGGGGCGGGAGGTCCTACAATGAGCAGTTCTTC.

The gene calls are TRBV20-1 and TRBJ2-6; D gene uncertain. Looked up from germline, CDR1 is DFQATT and CDR2 is SNEGSKA (reference sequence). This CDR3 is 14 amino acids long. V was pared by 3 bases and J by 0 bases, with 6 bases between. In nucleotides, the CDR3 is TGCAGTGCTAGTTCCATCTCTGGGGCCAACGTCCTGACTTTC. Translating gives CSASSISGANVLTF.

The chain joins TRBV12-5 to TRBJ2-1, with TRBD2 matching 11 bases. Trimming at V came to 6 bases and at J to 4 bases, leaving 8 bases not matched to a gene. The CDR3 is made up of 16 amino acids. The V gene's germline CDR1 is LGHNT and CDR2 FRNRAP. CDR3 nucleotides: TGTGCTAGTGGAACATTAGCGGGAGGGAAATACAATGAGCAGTTCTTC. This gives the protein CASGTLAGGKYNEQFF.

The count of this clonotype is one. The chain links TRBV20-1 to TRBJ1-4; 8 positions match TRBD1. The V gene's germline CDR1 is DFQATT and CDR2 SNEGSKA (reference sequence). V dropped 4 bases and J dropped 0; count of bases not matched to a gene: 13. This CDR3 is 18 amino acids long. CDR3 loop: CSATLIQGAVATNEKLFF. The CDR3 bases are TGCAGTGCTACTTTAATCCAGGGGGCCGTTGCAACTAATGAAAAACTGTTTTTT.

The V and J genes are TRBV20-1 and TRBJ1-2, with D hard to call. CDR3 size: 14 residues. Per germline, CDR1 DFQATT and CDR2 SNEGSKA (reference sequence). V was clipped by 1 base and J by 3 bases, with 12 bases between them. For the CDR3, the DNA is TGCAGTGCTAGAGCCCTAGGGTCGGACTATGGCTACACCTTC. Protein sequence: CSARALGSDYGYTF.

CDR3 loop: CATSGSTTSTYNEQFF. The CDR3 nucleotides are TGTGCCACCAGTGGTTCCACTACTAGCACGTACAATGAGCAGTTCTTC. The chain recombines TRBV24-1 with TRBJ2-1; the D gene is possibly TRBD2 (6 bases). V lost 5 bases, J lost 4 bases, and 17 bases lay in between. Per the germline V gene, CDR1 is KGHDR and CDR2 is SFDVKD. The CDR3 is 16 residues long.

This clonotype was counted a few times. The genes are TRBV14 and TRBJ2-1; D is unclear. CDR1 and CDR2 from the germline V gene are SGHDN and FVKESK. Trimming pared 1 base from V and 11 bases from J, leaving 9 bases between. This CDR3 is 12 amino acids long. In DNA form, the CDR3 reads TGTGCCAGCAGCCAAGTTCCCGGAAAGCAGTTCTTC. It translates to CASSQVPGKQFF.

The genes are TRBV28 and TRBJ1-2; the match to TRBD1 covers 7 bases. J lost 3 bases, V lost 10 bases, and 8 bases had no gene match. The CDR3 extends over 13 amino acids. CDR1 and CDR2 (germline): MDHEN, SYDVKM. CDR3 protein: CAILKGTDYGYTF. In nucleotides, the CDR3 is TGTGCCATCCTTAAGGGGACAGACTATGGCTACACCTTC.